This T cell receptor (beta chain) was profiled in a study of CD8 T cells in Susac syndrome. TEMRA cells were FACS-enriched and CD8+ and CD4+ T cells negatively isolated. Random-hexamer reverse transcription was applied to about 0.45 to 1 ug RNA. TCRdb reanalysed the immunoSEQ multiplex PCR reads using MiXCR and keeps one entry per CDR3 protein. Among some 150,000 distinct CDR3 sequences, approximately 95% were seen once, and the ten largest hold 0.25% to 0.3%. The count of this clonotype is one. This CDR3 has 13 residues. The ends lost 5 bases at V and 3 bases at J; junction bases unmatched: 4. The receptor comes from a human donor in good health. The gene calls are TRBV12-3 or TRBV12-4 and TRBJ2-7; 7 nucleotides line up with TRBD2. Sequencing was performed on CD8+ T cells from PBMCs. CDR3 region: CASSGLVGYEQYF. For the CDR3, the DNA is TGTGCCAGCAGTGGACTAGTAGGCTACGAGCAGTACTTC.